These 11 T cell receptor beta chains share one sample of origin, sequenced in a study of T cell repertoires in cytomegalovirus infection. TCRdb reprocessed the reads with MiXCR, giving one entry per CDR3 protein. This sample has roughly 500,000 distinct CDR3 sequences, with 33% found just once. These receptors have no known antigen. The input for sequencing was cultured PBMCs, taken from culture after CMV antigen stimulation. The receptors were gathered from a human donor in good health (CMV status not recorded). Some clones in this sample may be carry-over from other donors' samples.

The chain carries TRBV29-1 and TRBJ2-1, with D possibly being TRBD2 (7 bases). The CDR3 has 15 amino acids. Germline lookup yields CDR1 SQVTM and CDR2 ANQGSEA. V lost 6 bases and J lost 0, with 15 bases in between. CDR3 in amino acids: CSVAREGGSYNEQFF. CDR3 DNA sequence: TGCAGCGTGGCCAGGGAGGGGGGCTCCTACAATGAGCAGTTCTTC.

V is TRBV4-1 and J is TRBJ2-7, with D perhaps matching TRBD2 (5 bases). Germline CDR1 and CDR2: MGHRA and YSYEKL. CDR3 length: 17 amino acids. V lost 0 bases and J lost 3, with 18 bases in between. DNA of the CDR3: TGCGCCAGCAGCCAAGATATGGCGGTAGCGAGATACTACGAGCAGTACTTC. Its translation: CASSQDMAVARYYEQYF.

The chain is built from TRBV28 and TRBJ2-3; 8 bases are a match to TRBD2. The junction had 11 bases not matched to a gene; V was cut back by 11 bases and J by 4 bases. This CDR3 has 14 amino acids. In germline, CDR1 is MDHEN, CDR2 SYDVKM. The CDR3 loop is CALRAGGRADTQYF. CDR3 DNA: TGTGCCCTAAGGGCGGGAGGAAGGGCAGATACGCAGTATTTT. The full variable domain, with the rest looked up from reference TRBV28 and TRBJ2-3, is DVKVTQSSRYLVKRTGEKVFLECVQDMDHENMFWYRQDPGLGLRLIYFSYDVKMKEKGDIPEGYSVSREKKERFSLILESASTNQTSMYLCALRAGGRADTQYFGPGTRLTVL.

This sequence joins TRBV24-1 and TRBJ2-1, with a possible D match to TRBD1 (5 bases). Per germline, CDR1 KGHDR and CDR2 SFDVKD. This CDR3 region has 13 residues. V lost 4 bases and J 10 bases, leaving 13 bases between the germline ends. CDR3 DNA: TGTGCCACCAGTGACCCAAGGGGCTACGAGCAGTTCTTC. Translating gives CATSDPRGYEQFF.

The chain joins TRBV7-2 to TRBJ2-1; 15 nucleotides line up with TRBD2. Trimming removed 1 base from V and 8 bases from J; junction bases left unmatched: 9. Germline lookup yields CDR1 SGHTA and CDR2 FQGNSA. This CDR3 region has 18 residues. The CDR3 sequence is CASSLDPGLAGGRDEQFF. CDR3 nucleotide sequence: TGTGCCAGCAGCTTAGACCCCGGACTAGCGGGAGGGAGGGATGAGCAGTTCTTC.

This clonotype has more than one count but fewer than ten. The chain combines TRBV29-1 with TRBJ1-2; TRBD1 matches at 10 bases. The CDR3 totals 14 residues. V dropped 0 bases and J dropped 10; count of bases not matched to a gene: 8. Germline V gene data show CDR1 as SQVTM and CDR2 as ANQGSEA. The CDR3 nucleotides read TGCAGCGTTGAAGAAGGGACAGGGGCCCACCTCTACACCTTC. Encoded protein: CSVEEGTGAHLYTF.

In this sample, this clonotype turned up a few times. The V call is TRBV12-3 or TRBV12-4, the J call TRBJ2-1; 10 bases line up with TRBD2. With 6 bases clipped from V and 4 bases from J, the junction kept 6 bases outside the gene matches. The CDR3 covers 15 residues. In DNA, the CDR3 is TGTGCCAGCAGAGTCGGACTAGCGGATTACAATGAGCAGTTCTTC. The encoded protein is CASRVGLADYNEQFF.

Here the CDR3 DNA reads TGTGCCAGCAGTTACAATGGGGCCGGGGCGCAGTTCTTC. It encodes CASSYNGAGAQFF. The V call is TRBV6-5, the J call TRBJ2-1, with D perhaps matching TRBD1 or TRBD2 (5 bases each). The germline CDR1 and CDR2 sequences are MNHEY and SVGAGI. The CDR3 spans 13 residues. V shed 2 bases and J shed 12 bases, with 14 bases lying between them.

V is TRBV7-9 and J is TRBJ1-5; D is ambiguous. From germline, CDR1 is SEHNR and CDR2 FQNEAQ (reference sequence). V was trimmed by 4 bases and J by 10 bases, leaving 11 bases between them. The CDR3 extends over 12 amino acids. The CDR3 region has the DNA TGTGCCAGCAGCTCAAACCTCGAACCCCAGCATTTT. Translation gives CASSSNLEPQHF.

This sequence joins TRBV24-1 and TRBJ1-5, with 11 bases aligning to TRBD1. Per germline, CDR1 KGHDR and CDR2 SFDVKD. The CDR3 has 14 amino acids. V dropped 9 bases and J dropped 5; count of bases not matched to a gene: 5. CDR3 DNA sequence: TGTGCCACCTGGACAGGGGGCGCGGATCAGCCCCAGCATTTT. The encoded protein is CATWTGGADQPQHF.

The gene calls are TRBV7-6 and TRBJ1-3; D not certain. The germline V and J ends were trimmed by 2 bases and 0 bases, with 8 bases remaining between them. The CDR3 covers 15 residues. Germline loops: CDR1 SGHVS, CDR2 FNYEAQ. Here the CDR3 reads CASSLRPLSGNTIYF. CDR3 DNA: TGTGCCAGCAGCTTAAGGCCGCTCTCTGGAAACACCATATATTTT.